This T cell receptor (beta chain) was identified during a study of beta chain features in type 1 diabetes. Sequencing targeted expressed TCRB transcripts, as all isolated RNA had been reverse transcribed. The method was immunoSEQ multiplex PCR; TCRdb's version includes in-frame clones alone and lacks a portion of them. The sample gives roughly 300,000 clones, roughly 15% of which show up once; over 5% is in the top ten. This clone was detected a few times. The CDR3 length is 13 residues. Trimming removed 6 bases at V and 1 base at J, with 10 bases between. Looked up from germline, CDR1 is MDHEN and CDR2 is SYDVKM.

This sequence originates from a man younger than 40 in good health. V gene TRBV28 combines with J gene TRBJ2-7, with D unresolved. Sequencing used central memory CD4+ T cells from blood. This CDR3 reads CASRVPTSYEQYF. DNA of the CDR3: TGTGCCAGCAGGGTCCCGACGTCCTACGAGCAGTACTTC.